Following are 4 T cell receptor beta chains from one sample sequenced in a study of blood T cell repertoires in COVID-19. Profiling relied on immunoSEQ multiplex PCR, and the TCRdb table lists in-frame clones only, not all of them. Of about 81,000 clones listed, over 75% are singletons. Input material: peripheral blood. The receptors come from a woman in her sixties or seventies with acute or convalescent COVID-19.

The V and J genes are TRBV7-2 and TRBJ1-3; 7 bases match TRBD1. The CDR3 contains 15 residues. CDR1 and CDR2 from the germline V gene are SGHTA and FQGNSA. The V segment lost 3 bases and the J segment 3 bases; nucleotides outside the gene matches: 5. The CDR3 region has the DNA TGTGCCAGCAGCTTGGGCAGGGGGTATGGAAACACCATATATTTT. It encodes CASSLGRGYGNTIYF.

The chain couples TRBV5-1 to TRBJ1-1; maybe TRBD1 (6 bases). V gave up 4 bases and J gave up 3 bases, with 16 bases separating them. The CDR3 consists of 15 residues. Germline V gives CDR1 SGHRS, CDR2 YFSETQ. DNA for the CDR3: TGCGCCAGCAGCCTCGCAGGGGCCGGAGACACTGAAGCTTTCTTT. It translates to CASSLAGAGDTEAFF.

This chain connects TRBV24-1 to TRBJ2-3; TRBD2 matches at 11 bases. Germline V gene data show CDR1 as KGHDR and CDR2 as SFDVKD. This CDR3 comprises 21 residues. J was trimmed by 3 bases and V by 4 bases; bases with no gene match: 20. The CDR3 here is CATSDPPGGRTGTSGTDTQYF. The CDR3, as DNA: TGTGCCACCAGTGACCCTCCCGGAGGGCGAACCGGGACTAGCGGAACAGATACGCAGTATTTT.

V usage is TRBV5-4 and J usage is TRBJ2-5, with 11 bases aligning to TRBD2. The CDR3 contains 15 residues. Germline lookup yields CDR1 SGHNT and CDR2 YYREEE (reference sequence). J was trimmed by 5 bases and V by 1 base; bases with no gene match: 4. The chain's CDR3 is CASSLLAGGGETQYF. As DNA, the CDR3 is TGTGCCAGCAGCTTGCTAGCGGGGGGAGGTGAGACCCAGTACTTC.